This TCR beta chain was profiled in a study of T-cell memory formation after mild COVID-19. Each CDR3 protein is one row after TCRdb ran MiXCR on the 5' RACE reads. The sample holds approximately 150,000 distinct CDR3 sequences, under 15% seen once. Details on this clonotype: The target antigen is unknown.

Points from the study as a whole: CD4+ contracting clones were found mainly in CM and EM, and CD8+ ones in EMRA.

The sequence was obtained from a man between 18 and 29 years old who had mild COVID-19 (a few samples of this study predate the infection). Cell type and time point are not known. Sequences were obtained from PBMCs or a T cell subset sorted from them (not recorded which).

The CDR3 DNA sequence: TGTGCCAGCAGCTACCGCCAAGCGGGAGACATTCAGTACTTC. Amino acid sequence: CASSYRQAGDIQYF. The chain uses TRBV5-5 and TRBJ2-4; 8 bases are a match to TRBD2. The CDR3 has 14 amino acids. V lost 3 bases and J lost 8; bases outside the gene matches: 7. Per germline, CDR1 SGHKS and CDR2 YYEKEE (reference sequence).